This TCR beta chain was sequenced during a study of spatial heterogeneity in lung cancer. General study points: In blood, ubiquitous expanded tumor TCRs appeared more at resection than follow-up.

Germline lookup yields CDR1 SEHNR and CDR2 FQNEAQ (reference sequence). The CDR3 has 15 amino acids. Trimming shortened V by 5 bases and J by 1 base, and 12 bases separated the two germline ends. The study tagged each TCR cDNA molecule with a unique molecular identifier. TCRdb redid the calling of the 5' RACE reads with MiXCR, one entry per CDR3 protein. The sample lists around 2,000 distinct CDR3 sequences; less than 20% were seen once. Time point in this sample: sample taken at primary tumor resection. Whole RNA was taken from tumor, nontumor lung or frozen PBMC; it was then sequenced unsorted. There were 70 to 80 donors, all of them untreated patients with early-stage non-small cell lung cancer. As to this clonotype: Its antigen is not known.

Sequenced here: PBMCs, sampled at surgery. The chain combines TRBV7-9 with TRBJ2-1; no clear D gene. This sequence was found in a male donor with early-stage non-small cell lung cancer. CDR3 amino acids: CASSHRFPSYNEQFF. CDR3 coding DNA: TGTGCCAGCAGCCATAGATTTCCGTCCTACAATGAGCAGTTCTTC.